The 29 T cell receptor delta chains below come from one sample, sequenced in a study of γδ T cells in repeated Plasmodium falciparum infection. Vgamma9/Vdelta2+ and Vdelta2-negative gammadelta T cells were flow-sorted from PBMC for bulk sequencing. TCRdb re-called clones from the multiplex PCR reads using CATT. This table has some 100,000 delta-chain clones, roughly 1.4% appearing once. Sequencing input: gamma-delta T cells from blood. Receptors originate from a pool of human donors (malaria-infected and uninfected, not separated).

Concerning this clone itself: The protein held in TCRdb is that of a much larger clone and does not match this DNA's translation at residue 7, likely because of a read error; the protein shown is translated from the DNA. The rearrangement joins TRDV3 to TRDJ1; D perhaps matches TRDD3 (5 bases). The J gene comes from matching the DNA to germline here; TCRdb lacks it. Germline V gene sequence: CDR1 TVYSNPD, CDR2 GDNSRS (reference sequence). Trimming pared 4 bases from V and 4 bases from J, leaving 19 bases between. The CDR3 runs to 14 residues. The CDR3 region is CASFRGVNIDKLIF. In DNA, the CDR3 is TGTGCCTCTTTTAGGGGGGTAAACATCGATAAACTCATCTTT.

This clone was detected a few times. TCRdb's entry gives the protein of a much larger clone, which mismatches this DNA's translation at residue 9, likely from a read error; the protein reported here is translated from the DNA. The chain couples TRDV1 to TRDJ1, with D possibly matching TRDD3 (5 bases). The J gene, missing from TCRdb, was assigned here through DNA to germline matching. In germline, CDR1 is TSWWSYY, CDR2 QGS. The CDR3 sequence is 22 residues long. V lost 7 bases and J 0 bases, leaving 36 bases between the germline ends. The CDR3 reads CALVTISLLTYWMGFYTDKLIF. The DNA for the CDR3 is TGTGCTCTTGTAACCATCTCACTTCTTACTTACTGGATGGGCTTTTACACCGATAAACTCATCTTT.

This clone was counted a few times. Since a far larger clone is one base different, this is likely a read error. This sample includes further DNA sequences coding for the same CDR3. This chain joins TRDV1 and TRDJ2, with 11 bases matching TRDD3. CDR1 is TSWWSYY, CDR2 QGS, per germline. The CDR3 is 22 residues long. With V trimmed by 7 bases and J by 8 bases, 30 bases remained unmatched. CDR3 region: CALVMPRVGINWGIRSTAQLFF. DNA for the CDR3: TGTGCTCTTGTGATGCCCCGTGTTGGCATTAATTGGGGGATACGCTCGACGGCACAACTCTTCTTT.

This clone appeared a few times. This is likely an artifact of a read error, given a far larger clone one base away. Other DNA sequences of this sample code for an identical CDR3. The chain links TRDV1 to TRDJ1, with TRDD3 identical over 9 bases. After removal of 2 bases from V and 2 bases from J, the junction contained 21 bases not matched to a gene. Germline CDR1 reads TSWWSYY; CDR2 reads QGS. The CDR3 covers 21 residues. CDR3 region: CALGERGPPGWGIGGTDKLIF. The CDR3 DNA is TGTGCTCTTGGGGAAAGAGGTCCTCCGGGGTGGGGGATAGGAGGAACCGATAAACTCATCTTT.

By its share, this clone is medium-sized. Other DNA sequences within the sample encode an identical CDR3. CDR3 nucleotide sequence: TGTGCTCTTTTATTCCCTGGGGGCTCAAAACTCATCTTT. This sequence encodes CALLFPGGSKLIF. The J gene is TRDJ1, the V gene TRDV1, with 7 bases identical to TRDD3. CDR1 TSWWSYY and CDR2 QGS come from the germline V gene. V shed 8 bases, J shed 8 bases, and the junction held 11 bases outside the gene matches. This CDR3 comprises 13 residues.

As for this clone: Only one base separates this from a far larger clonotype, so it likely reflects a read error. Other DNA sequences from this sample encode an identical CDR3 as well. The V call is TRDV2, the J call TRDJ1, with 9 nucleotides matching TRDD3. Here the J gene was assigned by germline matching of the DNA, as TCRdb has none. The germline V gene has CDR1 GEAIGNYY and CDR2 EKD. This CDR3 spans 17 amino acids. The CDR3 loop reads CACDMVGDTRFTDKLIF. The CDR3 region has the DNA TGTGCCTGCGACATGGTAGGGGATACGCGATTCACCGATAAACTCATCTTT.

Points on this clone: A read error is the likely source, as a far larger clone sits one nucleotide away. In the same sample, other DNA sequences code for this CDR3. No V gene call is available, although the J gene is TRDJ1; the listed D gene, TRDD3, was not tested against the DNA. This CDR3 contains 23 residues. In DNA, the CDR3 is TGTGCTCTTGGGGAACCGCAATCCTTCCCTCCAAACTGGGGGATAGCTCCCGCCGATAAACTCATCTTT. Its translation: CALGEPQSFPPNWGIAPADKLIF.

This clone has just a few counts. A far more abundant clone sits one base away, making this likely a read error. This specimen includes other DNA sequences encoding the same CDR3. The V and J genes are TRDV2 and TRDJ2; D ambiguous. The J gene is absent in TCRdb and was assigned here via DNA matching to germline. Germline CDR1 reads GEAIGNYY; CDR2 reads EKD. CDR3 size: 15 residues. The V gene lost 3 bases and the J gene lost 4 bases, with 14 bases spanning the gap. CDR3 DNA sequence: TGTGCCTGTGACCCCCGGAGCGGTCCGACAGCACAACTCTTCTTT. Translating it yields CACDPRSGPTAQLFF.

In this sample, this clone turned up a few times. This sequence is one base from a far larger clone and is likely a read error. Other DNA sequences in the same sample also yield this CDR3. V is TRDV1 and J is TRDJ1; 9 bases line up with TRDD3. Since TCRdb gives no J gene, matching the DNA to germline was used here to assign it. CDR1 and CDR2 from the germline V gene are TSWWSYY and QGS. The CDR3 extends over 24 amino acids. After removal of 3 bases from V and 0 bases from J, the junction contained 29 bases not matched to a gene. CDR3: CALGDHLVLALGEMVWAYTDKLIF. CDR3 nucleotide sequence: TGTGCTCTTGGGGACCACTTAGTCCTTGCACTGGGGGAAATGGTGTGGGCGTACACCGATAAACTCATCTTT.

This clone was counted many times. The mismatch at residue 9 between this DNA's translation and the TCRdb protein of a much larger clone likely reflects a read error; the protein shown is translated from the DNA. The chain recombines TRDV2 with TRDJ1; weak D call: TRDD3 (6 bases). The V end was cut by 3 bases, the J end by 1 base, with 14 bases between. Germline values: CDR1 GEAIGNYY, CDR2 EKD. The length of the CDR3 is 15 residues. The CDR3 sequence is CACDRVMGGTDKLIF. The CDR3 DNA is TGTGCCTGTGACCGCGTGATGGGGGGCACCGATAAACTCATCTTT.

In the case of this clone: A much larger clonotype is one base distant, so this may be a read error. The chain employs TRDV1 and TRDJ1; 7 nucleotides agree with TRDD3. V lost 3 bases and J lost 7; bases outside the gene matches: 20. Germline V gene data show CDR1 as TSWWSYY and CDR2 as QGS. This CDR3 comprises 18 residues. The CDR3 DNA follows: TGTGCTCTTGGGGAGCCTCCTCTGGGGGGGGCGGTGCCCGGTAAACTCATCTTT. Amino acid sequence: CALGEPPLGGAVPGKLIF.

This clone was found a few times. This likely reflects a read error, since a far larger clone is one base away. Other nucleotide sequences in the sample specify the same CDR3. The chain has TRDV2 and TRDJ3; TRDD3 matches 10 bases. Matching the DNA to germline supplied the J gene, which TCRdb does not give. The CDR3 is 19 residues long. CDR1 is GEAIGNYY and CDR2 is EKD in the germline V gene. The CDR3 bases are TGTGCCTGTGACCCTTCAACTGGGGGATCCTCCTGGGATACCCGACAGATGTTTTTC. It is translated as CACDPSTGGSSWDTRQMFF.

The table lists this clone with a few counts. The TCRdb record carries a much larger clone's protein, which differs from this DNA's translation at residue 16; a read error is the likely cause, and the protein listed here is the DNA translation. V usage is TRDV1 and J usage is TRDJ1; 12 bases align to TRDD3. The CDR3 length is 21 residues. CDR1 is TSWWSYY and CDR2 is QGS in the germline V gene. V was clipped by 0 bases and J by 1 base; unmatched bases: 15. CDR3 sequence reads: CALGELGSLSTGGYITDKLIF. The CDR3 DNA follows: TGTGCTCTTGGGGAACTAGGTAGCTTGTCTACTGGGGGATACATCACCGATAAACTCATCTTT.

Points on this clone: This DNA translates differently at residue 6 from the TCRdb protein, which is that of a much larger clone; a read error is likely, and the protein shown is the DNA's own translation. The chain combines TRDV2 with TRDJ2; D might be TRDD3 (5 bases). The V end was cut by 3 bases, the J end by 4 bases, with 14 bases between. This CDR3 is built from 15 residues. Germline V gene lookup returns CDR1 GEAIGNYY and CDR2 EKD. The CDR3 DNA follows: TGTGCCTGTGACGTACGGGGGGGTCCGACAGCACAACTCTTCTTT. Protein: CACDVRGGPTAQLFF.

This clone occurred a few times. A far larger clone is off by one base, so a read error is likely. In the same sample, other DNA sequences code for this CDR3. The chain combines TRDV2 with TRDJ3, with TRDD3 matching 11 bases. Germline CDR1 reads GEAIGNYY; CDR2 reads EKD. The V segment lost 2 bases and the J segment 0 bases; nucleotides outside the gene matches: 14. The CDR3 is 22 residues long. The CDR3 reads CACDKLGDKKSAGSWDTRQMFF. The DNA for the CDR3 is TGTGCCTGTGACAAACTGGGGGATAAGAAATCAGCTGGCTCCTGGGACACCCGACAGATGTTTTTC.

This clone came up a few times. The TCRdb protein comes from a much larger clone and disagrees with this DNA's translation at residue 8, likely due to a read error; the protein given here is derived from the DNA. CDR3: CACDHVAVENTDKLIF. The CDR3 coding sequence is TGTGCCTGTGACCACGTTGCTGTGGAAAACACCGATAAACTCATCTTT. The chain recombines TRDV2 with TRDJ1; D gene unclear. V gave up 3 bases and J gave up 0 bases, with 16 bases separating them. The germline V gene has CDR1 GEAIGNYY and CDR2 EKD. This CDR3 has 16 residues.

In regard to this clone: The protein that TCRdb holds for this DNA derives from a much larger clone and differs from the translated DNA at residue 6, which likely indicates a read error; the protein shown here is translated from the DNA. CDR3 DNA sequence: TGTGCTCTTGGGGAAGCCAAACCACCCCGGTACTGGGGATGCGCCACCGATAAACTCATCTTT. Residues: CALGEAKPPRYWGCATDKLIF. The chain joins TRDV1 to TRDJ1; 7 positions match TRDD3. Assignment of the J gene here rests on matching the DNA to germline, because TCRdb gives none. Germline values: CDR1 TSWWSYY, CDR2 QGS. J gave up 1 base and V 2 bases, and 22 bases lay outside the gene matches. The CDR3 has 21 residues.

A few counts support this clone. TCRdb's protein, taken from a much larger clone, differs from this DNA's translation at residue 9, likely owing to a read error; the protein displayed comes from the DNA. The gene calls are TRDV1 and TRDJ1, with 10 bases that match TRDD3. Germline V gene sequence: CDR1 TSWWSYY, CDR2 QGS. The J segment lost 0 bases and the V segment lost 3 bases, leaving 19 bases of the junction unmatched. CDR3 length: 21 residues. The chain's CDR3 is CALGESPSLHWGMGHTDKLIF. CDR3 coding DNA: TGTGCTCTTGGGGAGTCCCCATCACTCCACTGGGGGATGGGTCACACCGATAAACTCATCTTT.

In the case of this clone: TCRdb records a much larger clone's protein for this DNA, with a difference at residue 10 that likely arises from a read error; the protein given is the translation of the DNA. The genes are TRDV2 and TRDJ2; tentatively, D is TRDD3 (5 bases). Trimming shortened V by 1 base and J by 10 bases, and 15 bases separated the two germline ends. This CDR3 has 14 amino acids. Germline assignment: CDR1 GEAIGNYY and CDR2 EKD. CDR3 sequence (DNA): TGTGCCTGTGACACTTCGGGGAACTGGAGACAACTCTTCTTT. Translation gives CACDTSGNWRQLFF.

This clone has a count of ten or more. This DNA's translation differs at residue 3 from TCRdb's protein, which comes from a much larger clone; a read error is likely, and the protein shown is translated from the DNA. The CDR3 DNA sequence: TGTGCCTCTTCCTCGAGGGGATTCCTCATCTTT. It codes for CASSSRGFLIF. This chain links TRDV3 with TRDJ1; D possibly uses TRDD2 or TRDD3 (6 bases each). The length of the CDR3 is 11 residues. From germline, CDR1 is TVYSNPD and CDR2 GDNSRS (reference sequence). Trimming pared 4 bases from V and 11 bases from J, leaving 17 bases between.

Worth noting for this clone: TCRdb's protein for this DNA is that of a much larger clone and differs from the translation at residue 5, likely a read error; the protein shown is the DNA translation. The rearrangement links TRDV2 to TRDJ1, with unresolved D. The J gene comes from matching the DNA to germline here; TCRdb lacks it. Looked up from germline, CDR1 is GEAIGNYY and CDR2 is EKD. The V gene lost 2 bases and the J gene lost 0 bases, with 18 bases spanning the gap. This CDR3 contains 17 residues. In nucleotides, the CDR3 is TGTGCCTGTGACATAGTTGCCCGTCTGGTGTACACCGATAAACTCATCTTT. Translated: CACDIVARLVYTDKLIF.

This clone was detected a few times. This probably arose from a read error, given a far larger clone one base away. The same CDR3 is also encoded by other DNA sequences in this sample. The rearrangement links TRDV2 to TRDJ1; D possibly corresponds to TRDD3 (5 bases). TCRdb records no J gene; here it was assigned by comparing the DNA to germline. The CDR3 has 15 amino acids. V lost 1 base, J lost 1 base, and 12 bases lay in between. CDR1 and CDR2 (germline): GEAIGNYY, EKD. CDR3 loop: CACDTLGASTDKLIF. Here the CDR3 DNA reads TGTGCCTGTGACACTCTTGGGGCTTCCACCGATAAACTCATCTTT.

This clone occurred many times. TCRdb's protein, taken from a much larger clone, differs from this DNA's translation at residue 6, likely owing to a read error; the protein displayed comes from the DNA. The J gene is TRDJ1, the V gene TRDV2; 7 bases align to TRDD3. Here the J gene was assigned by germline matching of the DNA, as TCRdb has none. Germline V lookup: CDR1 GEAIGNYY, CDR2 EKD. The CDR3 is made up of 18 amino acids. Unmatched junction bases numbered 14, after V lost 2 bases and J lost 0 bases. DNA of the CDR3: TGTGCCTGTGACATAATGCGTACTGGGGTCCCGTACACCGATAAACTCATCTTT. It specifies CACDIMRTGVPYTDKLIF.

In this sample, this clone turned up a few times. The mismatch at residue 17 between this DNA's translation and the TCRdb protein of a much larger clone likely reflects a read error; the protein shown is translated from the DNA. The V gene is given as TRDV1, and no J gene call is available; the tabulated D call, TRDD3, remains unverified against the DNA. CDR1 and CDR2 (germline): TSWWSYY, QGS. The CDR3 is made up of 19 amino acids. The CDR3 bases are TGTGCTCTTGGGGAACTATGGAGGAAGGCCGGACCGTACACCGATAAACCCATCTTT. It yields the protein CALGELWRKAGPYTDKPIF.

The V gene is TRDV1, the J gene TRDJ1, with TRDD3 identical over 7 bases. CDR3 length equals 10 residues. J lost 4 bases, V lost 11 bases, and 1 base had no gene match. Per germline, CDR1 TSWWSYY and CDR2 QGS. The CDR3 DNA is TGTGCTGGGGGATTCGATAAACTCATCTTT. This sequence encodes CAGGFDKLIF.

Worth noting for this clone: This likely traces to a read error, being one base from a far larger clone. This same CDR3 is encoded by further DNA sequences in the sample. The chain recombines TRDV3 with TRDJ1; D is perhaps TRDD2 (7 bases). TCRdb does not report a J gene; here it was assigned by matching the DNA to germline references. Deletions cut 2 bases from V and 2 bases from J, with 27 bases between. The CDR3 is 18 residues long. Germline values: CDR1 TVYSNPD, CDR2 GDNSRS (reference sequence). This CDR3 reads CAFWPRFLRWWGTDKLIF. CDR3 nucleotides: TGTGCCTTTTGGCCACGTTTCCTACGATGGTGGGGGACCGATAAACTCATCTTT.

In its sample, this clone was seen a few times. The protein TCRdb lists belongs to a much larger clone and differs from this DNA's translation at residue 15, which points to a read error; the protein shown is made from the DNA. The chain has TRDV2 and TRDJ3; D assignment may be TRDD2 or TRDD3 (5 bases each). In the absence of a J gene in TCRdb, the DNA was matched to germline to assign it here. CDR3 length equals 20 residues. Germline CDR1 and CDR2: GEAIGNYY and EKD. The DNA for the CDR3 is TGTGCCTGTGACACGGGGGTCTTCCCCTTTAGCTCCTGGGACGCCCGACAGATGTTTTTC. Amino acid sequence: CACDTGVFPFSSWDARQMFF.

This clone was seen only a few times. Possible read error: a much larger clone is one base away. The chain couples TRDV2 to TRDJ1, with D perhaps matching TRDD3 (6 bases). The CDR3 is made up of 15 amino acids. Germline-derived CDR1 and CDR2 are GEAIGNYY and EKD. The CDR3 region has the DNA TGTGCCTGTGACGCCTTGGGGGGGTACACCGATAAACTCACCTTT. This gives the protein CACDALGGYTDKLTF.

Sample share makes this clone medium-sized. Other DNA sequences in this sample translate to the same CDR3. The V call is TRDV1, the J call TRDJ1; D is perhaps TRDD2 (5 bases). The CDR3 length is 14 residues. Trimming took off 4 bases at V and 6 bases at J, with 15 bases between the two ends. Germline loops: CDR1 TSWWSYY, CDR2 QGS. CDR3 region: CALGVPSWVYKLIF. The DNA for the CDR3 is TGTGCTCTTGGGGTCCCTTCGTGGGTCTATAAACTCATCTTT.